The clone carrying this T cell receptor (beta chain) came up many times. Its antigen is not known. TCRdb reanalysed the reads using MiXCR and keeps one entry per CDR3 protein. The profile shows approximately 180,000 distinct CDR3 sequences, approximately 9.7% of them singletons. Germline lookup yields CDR1 SGHVS and CDR2 FQNEAQ. V lost 0 bases and J 0 bases, leaving 6 bases between the germline ends. The CDR3 length is 15 residues. This sample was included in a study of T cell repertoires in cytomegalovirus infection. Looking at the study overall: Indications came from public TCR beta signatures; they pointed to CMV infection and to a matching HLA type. Study conclusions and caveats: Summed public TCR beta family frequency identified CMV carriers bearing the relevant HLA. CMV-specific HLA-C-restricted TCR beta clonotypes dominated the ex vivo response.

The V call is TRBV7-8, the J call TRBJ2-1; no definite D call. The receptor comes from a human donor in good health (CMV status not recorded). Some clones in this sample may be carry-over from other donors' samples. Sequencing input: PBMCs. The CDR3 region is CASSLAWVSYNEQFF. For the CDR3, the DNA is TGTGCCAGCAGCTTAGCTTGGGTCTCCTACAATGAGCAGTTCTTC.